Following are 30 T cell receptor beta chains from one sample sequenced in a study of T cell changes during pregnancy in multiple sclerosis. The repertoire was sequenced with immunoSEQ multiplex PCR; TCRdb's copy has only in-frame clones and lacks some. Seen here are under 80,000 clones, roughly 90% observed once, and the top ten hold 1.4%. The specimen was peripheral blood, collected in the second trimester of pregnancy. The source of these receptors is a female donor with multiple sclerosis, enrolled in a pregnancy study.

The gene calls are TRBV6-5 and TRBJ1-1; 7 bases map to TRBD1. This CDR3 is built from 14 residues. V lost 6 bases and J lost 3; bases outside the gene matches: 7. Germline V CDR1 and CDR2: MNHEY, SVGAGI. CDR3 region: CASRLTGLDTEAFF. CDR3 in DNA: TGTGCCAGCAGACTGACAGGGTTGGACACTGAAGCTTTCTTT.

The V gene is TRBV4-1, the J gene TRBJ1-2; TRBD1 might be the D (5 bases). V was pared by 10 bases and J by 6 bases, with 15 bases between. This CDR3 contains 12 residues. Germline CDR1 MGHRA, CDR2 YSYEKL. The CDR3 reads CATRPGVDGYTF. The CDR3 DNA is TGCGCCACCAGGCCGGGGGTTGATGGCTACACCTTC.

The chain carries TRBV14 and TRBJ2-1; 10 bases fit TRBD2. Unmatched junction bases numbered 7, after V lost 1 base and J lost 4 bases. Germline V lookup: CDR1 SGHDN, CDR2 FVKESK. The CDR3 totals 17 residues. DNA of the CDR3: TGTGCCAGCAGCCAAGCTGAGCGGGGGGGTAGATACAATGAGCAGTTCTTC. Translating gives CASSQAERGGRYNEQFF.

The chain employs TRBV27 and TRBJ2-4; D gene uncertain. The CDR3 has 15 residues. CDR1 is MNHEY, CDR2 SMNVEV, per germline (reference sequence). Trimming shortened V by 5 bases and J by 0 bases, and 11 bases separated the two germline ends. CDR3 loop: CASSPQVLAKNIQYF. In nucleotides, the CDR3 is TGTGCCAGCAGTCCCCAGGTACTAGCCAAAAACATTCAGTACTTC.

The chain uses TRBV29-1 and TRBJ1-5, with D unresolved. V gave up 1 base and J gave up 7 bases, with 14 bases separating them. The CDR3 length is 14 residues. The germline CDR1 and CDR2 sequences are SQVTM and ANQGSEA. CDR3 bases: TGCAGCGTTGAAGGCGGGGAACCTGGACAGCCCCAGCATTTT. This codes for CSVEGGEPGQPQHF.

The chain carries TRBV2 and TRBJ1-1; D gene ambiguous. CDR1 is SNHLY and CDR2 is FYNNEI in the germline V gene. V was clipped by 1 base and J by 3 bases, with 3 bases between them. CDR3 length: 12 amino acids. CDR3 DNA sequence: TGTGCCAGCAGTGAAGGGCACACTGAAGCTTTCTTT. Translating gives CASSEGHTEAFF.

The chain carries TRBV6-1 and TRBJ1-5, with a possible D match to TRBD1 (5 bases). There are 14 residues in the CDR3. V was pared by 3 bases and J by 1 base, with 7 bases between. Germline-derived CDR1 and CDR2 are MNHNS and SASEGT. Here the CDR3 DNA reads TGTGCCAGCAGTGAGGCAGGGAGCAATCAGCCCCAGCATTTT. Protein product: CASSEAGSNQPQHF.

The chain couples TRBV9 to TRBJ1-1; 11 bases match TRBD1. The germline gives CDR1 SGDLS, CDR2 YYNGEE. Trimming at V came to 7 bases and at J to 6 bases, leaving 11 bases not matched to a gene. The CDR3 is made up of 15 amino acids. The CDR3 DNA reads TGTGCCAGCGCCCTCACGGGACAGGGGGAGGCTGAAGCTTTCTTT. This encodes CASALTGQGEAEAFF.

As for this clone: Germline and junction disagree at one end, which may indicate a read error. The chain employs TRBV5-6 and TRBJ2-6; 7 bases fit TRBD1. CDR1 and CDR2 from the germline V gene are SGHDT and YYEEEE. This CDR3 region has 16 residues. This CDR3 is CASSLDVLQGVNVLTF. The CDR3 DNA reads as TGTGCCAGCAGCTTGGACGTGTTGCAGGGGGTCAACGTCCTGACTTTC. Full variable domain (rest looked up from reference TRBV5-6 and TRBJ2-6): DAGVTQSPTHLIKTRGQQVTLRCSPKSGHDTVSWYQQALGQGPQFIFQYYEEEERQRGNFPDRFSGHQFPNYSSELNVNALLLGDSALYLCASSLDVLQGVNVLTFGAGSRLTVL.

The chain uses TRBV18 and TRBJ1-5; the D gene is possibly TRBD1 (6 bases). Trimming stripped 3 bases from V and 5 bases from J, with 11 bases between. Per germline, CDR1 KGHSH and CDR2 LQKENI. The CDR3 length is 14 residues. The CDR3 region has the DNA TGTGCCAGCTCACCGGACAGTCCTTATCAGCCCCAGCATTTT. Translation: CASSPDSPYQPQHF.

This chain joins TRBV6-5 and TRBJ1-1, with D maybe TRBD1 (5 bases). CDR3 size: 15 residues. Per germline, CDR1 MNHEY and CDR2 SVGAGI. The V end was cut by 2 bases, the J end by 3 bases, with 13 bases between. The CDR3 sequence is CASSYEVRGDTEAFF. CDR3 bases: TGTGCCAGCAGTTACGAAGTTAGGGGCGACACTGAAGCTTTCTTT.

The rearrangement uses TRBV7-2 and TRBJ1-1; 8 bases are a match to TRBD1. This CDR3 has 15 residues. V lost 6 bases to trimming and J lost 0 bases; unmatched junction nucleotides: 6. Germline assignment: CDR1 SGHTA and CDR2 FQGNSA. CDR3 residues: CASRGQVDLNTEAFF. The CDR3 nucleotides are TGTGCCAGCAGGGGACAGGTCGACCTGAACACTGAAGCTTTCTTT. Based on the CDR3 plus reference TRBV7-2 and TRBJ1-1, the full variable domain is GAGVSQSPSNKVTEKGKDVELRCDPISGHTALYWYRQSLGQGLEFLIYFQGNSAPDKSGLPSDRFSAERTGGSVSTLTIQRTQQEDSAVYLCASRGQVDLNTEAFFGQGTRLTVV.

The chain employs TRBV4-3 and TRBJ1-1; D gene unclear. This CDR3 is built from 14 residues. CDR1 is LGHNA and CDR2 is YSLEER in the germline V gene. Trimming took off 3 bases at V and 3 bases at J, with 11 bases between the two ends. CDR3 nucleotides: TGCGCCAGCAGCCATGGGAGGAAGGACACTGAAGCTTTCTTT. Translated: CASSHGRKDTEAFF.

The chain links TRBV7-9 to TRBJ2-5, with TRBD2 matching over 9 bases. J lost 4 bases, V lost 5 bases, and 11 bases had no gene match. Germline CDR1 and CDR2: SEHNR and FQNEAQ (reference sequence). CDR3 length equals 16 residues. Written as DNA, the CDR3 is TGTGCCAGCAGCCGCCCTGAAGCGGGAGGTCGAGAGACCCAGTACTTC. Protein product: CASSRPEAGGRETQYF. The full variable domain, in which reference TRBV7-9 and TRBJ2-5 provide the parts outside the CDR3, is DTGVSQNPRHKITKRGQNVTFRCDPISEHNRLYWYRQTLGQGPEFLTYFQNEAQLEKSRLLSDRFSAERPKGSFSTLEIQRTEQGDSAMYLCASSRPEAGGRETQYFGPGTRLLVL.

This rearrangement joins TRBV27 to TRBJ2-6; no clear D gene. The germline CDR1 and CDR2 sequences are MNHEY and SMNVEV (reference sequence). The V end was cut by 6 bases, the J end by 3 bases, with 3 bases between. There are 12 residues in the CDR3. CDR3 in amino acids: CASSIGANVLTF. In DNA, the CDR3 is TGTGCCAGCAGCATTGGGGCCAACGTCCTGACTTTC.

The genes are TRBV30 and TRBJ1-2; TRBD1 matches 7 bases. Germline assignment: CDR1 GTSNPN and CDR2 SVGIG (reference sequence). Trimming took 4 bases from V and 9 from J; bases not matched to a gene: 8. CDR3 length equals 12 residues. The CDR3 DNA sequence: TGTGCCTGGACTCCGAGGGGGCGAAGCTACACCTTC. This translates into CAWTPRGRSYTF. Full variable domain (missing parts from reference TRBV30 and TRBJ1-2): SQTIHQWPATLVQPVGSPLSLECTVEGTSNPNLYWYRQAAGRGLQLLFYSVGIGQISSEVPQNLSASRPQDRQFILSSKKLLLSDSGFYLCAWTPRGRSYTFGSGTRLTVV.

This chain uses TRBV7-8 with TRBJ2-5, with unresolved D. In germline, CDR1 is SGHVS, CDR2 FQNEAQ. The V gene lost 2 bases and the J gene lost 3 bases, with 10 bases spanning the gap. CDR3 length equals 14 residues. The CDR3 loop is CASSLISAKETQYF. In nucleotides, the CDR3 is TGTGCCAGCAGCTTAATAAGTGCGAAAGAGACCCAGTACTTC.

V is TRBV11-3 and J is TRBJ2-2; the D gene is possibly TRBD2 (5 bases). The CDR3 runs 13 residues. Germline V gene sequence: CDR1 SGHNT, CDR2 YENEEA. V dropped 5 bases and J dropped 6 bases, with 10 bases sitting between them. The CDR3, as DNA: TGTGCCAGCAGCCGGACTTGGCCCGGGGAGCTGTTTTTT. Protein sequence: CASSRTWPGELFF. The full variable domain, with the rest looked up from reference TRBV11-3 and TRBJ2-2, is EAGVVQSPRYKIIEKKQPVAFWCNPISGHNTLYWYLQNLGQGPELLIRYENEEAVDDSQLPKDRFSAERLKGVDSTLKIQPAELGDSAVYLCASSRTWPGELFFGEGSRLTVL.

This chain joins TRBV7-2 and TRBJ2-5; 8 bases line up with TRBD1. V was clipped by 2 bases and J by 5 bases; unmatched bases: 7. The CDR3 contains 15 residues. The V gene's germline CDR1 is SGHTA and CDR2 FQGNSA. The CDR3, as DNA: TGTGCCAGCAGCTTATCATCAGGGGGCAGGGAGACCCAGTACTTC. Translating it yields CASSLSSGGRETQYF. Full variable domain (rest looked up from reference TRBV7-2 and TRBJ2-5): GAGVSQSPSNKVTEKGKDVELRCDPISGHTALYWYRQSLGQGLEFLIYFQGNSAPDKSGLPSDRFSAERTGGSVSTLTIQRTQQEDSAVYLCASSLSSGGRETQYFGPGTRLLVL.

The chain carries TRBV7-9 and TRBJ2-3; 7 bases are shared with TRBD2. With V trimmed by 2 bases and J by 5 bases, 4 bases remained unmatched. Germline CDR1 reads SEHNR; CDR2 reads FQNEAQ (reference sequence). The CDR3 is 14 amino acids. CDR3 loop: CASSLNWGGDTQYF. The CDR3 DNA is TGTGCCAGCAGCTTAAACTGGGGGGGAGATACGCAGTATTTT.

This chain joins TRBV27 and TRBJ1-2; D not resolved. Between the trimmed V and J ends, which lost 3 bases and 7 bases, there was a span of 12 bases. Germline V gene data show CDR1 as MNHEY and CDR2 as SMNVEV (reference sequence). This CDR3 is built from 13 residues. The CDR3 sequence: CASSFGRAGGYTF. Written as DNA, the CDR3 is TGTGCCAGCAGTTTCGGAAGGGCGGGTGGCTACACCTTC.

The CDR3 nucleotides read TGTGCCAGCTCACCGGGCGCCGAAGCTTTCTTT. Residues: CASSPGAEAFF. V usage is TRBV18 and J usage is TRBJ1-1, with D unclear. This CDR3 region has 11 residues. CDR1 and CDR2 from the germline V gene are KGHSH and LQKENI. Trimming stripped 3 bases from V and 8 bases from J, with 7 bases between.

The CDR3 is CAISESEELSPTSTDTQYF. As DNA, the CDR3 is TGTGCCATCAGTGAGTCGGAGGAGCTCAGCCCTACTAGCACAGATACGCAGTATTTT. The chain joins TRBV10-3 to TRBJ2-3; D may be TRBD2 (5 bases). Trimming pared 0 bases from V and 0 bases from J, leaving 19 bases between. The CDR3 length is 19 residues. Germline V gene lookup returns CDR1 ENHRY and CDR2 SYGVKD.

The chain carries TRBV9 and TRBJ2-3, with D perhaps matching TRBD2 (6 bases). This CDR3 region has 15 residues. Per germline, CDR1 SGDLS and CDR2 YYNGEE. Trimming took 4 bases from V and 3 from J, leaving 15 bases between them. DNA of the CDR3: TGTGCCAGCAGCCCCTCCGGACGGGGGACAGATACGCAGTATTTT. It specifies CASSPSGRGTDTQYF.

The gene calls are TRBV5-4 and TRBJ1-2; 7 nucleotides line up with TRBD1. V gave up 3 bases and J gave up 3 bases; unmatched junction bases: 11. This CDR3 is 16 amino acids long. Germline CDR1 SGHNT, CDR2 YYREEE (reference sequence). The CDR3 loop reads CASSSRTGTADYGYTF. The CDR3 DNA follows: TGTGCCAGCAGCTCACGGACCGGGACAGCCGACTATGGCTACACCTTC.

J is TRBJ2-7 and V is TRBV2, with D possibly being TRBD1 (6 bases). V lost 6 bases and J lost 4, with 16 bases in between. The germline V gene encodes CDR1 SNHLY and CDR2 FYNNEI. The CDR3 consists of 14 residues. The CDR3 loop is CASRGTFYFYEQYF. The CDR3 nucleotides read TGTGCCAGCAGAGGGACATTTTATTTTTACGAGCAGTACTTC.

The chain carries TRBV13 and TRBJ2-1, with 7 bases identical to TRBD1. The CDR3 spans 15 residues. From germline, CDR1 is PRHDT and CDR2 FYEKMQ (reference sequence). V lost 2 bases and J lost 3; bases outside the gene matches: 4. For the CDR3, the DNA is TGTGCCAGCAGCTTAACAGGGGTCCGCTACAATGAGCAGTTCTTC. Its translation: CASSLTGVRYNEQFF.

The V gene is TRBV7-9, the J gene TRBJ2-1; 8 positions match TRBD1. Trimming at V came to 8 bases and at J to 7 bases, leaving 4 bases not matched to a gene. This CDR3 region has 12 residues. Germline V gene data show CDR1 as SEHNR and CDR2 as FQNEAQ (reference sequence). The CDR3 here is CASPRGPNEQFF. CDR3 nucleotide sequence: TGTGCCAGCCCCAGGGGGCCGAATGAGCAGTTCTTC.

CDR3 residues: CASSQAVDLRGQYF. In nucleotides, the CDR3 is TGTGCCAGCAGCCAAGCGGTCGACTTACGAGGGCAGTACTTC. The genes are TRBV4-2 and TRBJ2-7, with D unresolved. CDR1 LGHNA and CDR2 YNFKEQ come from the germline V gene. Trimming removed 1 base at V and 9 bases at J, with 16 bases between. The CDR3 extends over 14 amino acids.

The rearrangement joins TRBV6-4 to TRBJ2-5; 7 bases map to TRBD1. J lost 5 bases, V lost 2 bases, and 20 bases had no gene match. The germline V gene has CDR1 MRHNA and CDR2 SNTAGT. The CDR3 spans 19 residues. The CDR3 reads CASSDATKLQGMHEETQYF. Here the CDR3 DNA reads TGTGCCAGCAGTGACGCGACCAAATTACAGGGGATGCACGAGGAGACCCAGTACTTC.